Listed here are 26 T cell receptor beta chains from one sample, sequenced in a study of CD8+ T cells in alopecia areata. Isolated RNA was reverse transcribed into cDNA used as the sequencing template. Generated by immunoSEQ multiplex PCR, the TCRdb table keeps only in-frame clones and is missing some. The sample shows about 110,000 clones, about 60% of them seen only once. Sequenced material: NKG2D-low CD8+ T cells sorted from blood. The receptors originated from a human donor with alopecia areata.

In this sample, this clone turned up once. J is TRBJ2-1 and V is TRBV7-9; no reliable D call. The CDR3 has 16 residues. The V gene's germline CDR1 is SEHNR and CDR2 FQNEAQ (reference sequence). With 2 bases removed from V and 5 bases from J, the gap between germline ends came to 16 bases. In DNA, the CDR3 is TGTGCCAGCAGCTTAAAAAACGGCATCCTTAACAATGAGCAGTTCTTC. Its translation is CASSLKNGILNNEQFF. Complete variable domain (other parts from reference TRBV7-9 and TRBJ2-1): DTGVSQNPRHKITKRGQNVTFRCDPISEHNRLYWYRQTLGQGPEFLTYFQNEAQLEKSRLLSDRFSAERPKGSFSTLEIQRTEQGDSAMYLCASSLKNGILNNEQFFGPGTRLTVL.

The genes are TRBV7-2 and TRBJ2-7, with D maybe TRBD1 (6 bases). There are 14 residues in the CDR3. V dropped 3 bases and J dropped 0 bases, with 9 bases sitting between them. Germline V lookup: CDR1 SGHTA, CDR2 FQGNSA. The chain's CDR3 is CASSFPTGSYEQYF. CDR3 sequence (DNA): TGTGCCAGCAGCTTCCCGACAGGCTCCTACGAGCAGTACTTC.

This clone has more than one count but fewer than ten. The chain has TRBV19 and TRBJ1-5, with D unclear. V was pared by 7 bases and J by 4 bases, with 11 bases between. Germline loops: CDR1 LNHDA, CDR2 SQIVND (reference sequence). This CDR3 is built from 13 residues. The CDR3 region is CASTPVPNQPQHF. The CDR3 region has the DNA TGTGCCAGTACCCCTGTACCTAATCAGCCCCAGCATTTT.

This clone has just one count. V is TRBV28 and J is TRBJ2-3; 8 nucleotides line up with TRBD1. CDR3 length: 16 residues. Trimming took 6 bases from V and 2 from J; bases not matched to a gene: 10. CDR1 and CDR2 from the germline V gene are MDHEN and SYDVKM. CDR3 DNA sequence: TGTGCCAGCAGCCAAAGGACAGGGCGTGACACAGATACGCAGTATTTT. It is translated as CASSQRTGRDTDTQYF.

This chain joins TRBV7-6 and TRBJ2-7, with 9 bases aligning to TRBD2. Trimming at V came to 5 bases and at J to 2 bases, leaving 7 bases not matched to a gene. CDR3 length equals 15 residues. From germline, CDR1 is SGHVS and CDR2 FNYEAQ. The CDR3 DNA reads TGTGCCAGCAGCGCCGGGTCTAGCGGGACCTACGAGCAGTACTTC. Protein product: CASSAGSSGTYEQYF.

The CDR3 region has the DNA TGTGCCAGCAGTTGGGGGGGAAGTGAAGCTTTCTTT. Translation: CASSWGGSEAFF. V and J are TRBV27 and TRBJ1-1, with D perhaps matching TRBD1 (5 bases). Germline CDR1 is MNHEY and CDR2 is SMNVEV (reference sequence). This CDR3 is 12 amino acids long. V was trimmed by 4 bases and J by 7 bases, leaving 10 bases between them.

A few counts support this clone. This rearrangement joins TRBV9 to TRBJ2-3, with D tentatively TRBD2 (6 bases). Germline lookup yields CDR1 SGDLS and CDR2 YYNGEE. The CDR3 extends over 16 amino acids. The V end lost 0 bases, the J end lost 2 bases, and 13 bases lay between the germline ends. The CDR3 nucleotides read TGTGCCAGCAGCGTAGAGGAGGGGTTAACCACAGATACGCAGTATTTT. This encodes CASSVEEGLTTDTQYF.

The rearrangement links TRBV29-1 to TRBJ2-1; D gene ambiguous. Germline V CDR1 and CDR2: SQVTM, ANQGSEA. CDR3 size: 12 residues. The V end lost 2 bases, the J end lost 5 bases, and 7 bases lay between the germline ends. The CDR3 loop reads CSVEWVDNEQFF. CDR3 DNA: TGCAGCGTTGAATGGGTCGACAATGAGCAGTTCTTC.

The chain uses TRBV7-9 and TRBJ2-7; the D gene is possibly TRBD2 (5 bases). CDR1 and CDR2 (germline): SEHNR, FQNEAQ (reference sequence). V dropped 6 bases and J dropped 2 bases, with 11 bases sitting between them. The CDR3 extends over 13 amino acids. CDR3 sequence: CASRPETTYEQYF. The CDR3 DNA follows: TGTGCCAGCAGGCCAGAGACTACCTACGAGCAGTACTTC.

V gene TRBV4-1 combines with J gene TRBJ2-5; D is possibly TRBD1 or TRBD2 (5 bases each). Deletions cut 0 bases from V and 5 bases from J, with 13 bases between. Per germline, CDR1 MGHRA and CDR2 YSYEKL. The CDR3 loop spans 15 amino acids. The CDR3 reads CASSQDDGGIETQYF. The CDR3 DNA reads as TGCGCCAGCAGCCAAGATGATGGGGGTATTGAGACCCAGTACTTC.

V gene TRBV5-8 combines with J gene TRBJ1-5; 7 bases align to TRBD1. Germline trimming cut 3 bases from V and 2 bases from J; bases unmatched to any gene: 2. Germline assignment: CDR1 SGHTS and CDR2 YDEGEE. This CDR3 is 14 amino acids long. This CDR3 is CASSSDRGNQPQHF. The CDR3, as DNA: TGTGCCAGCAGCTCTGACAGGGGCAATCAGCCCCAGCATTTT.

This clone was detected only once. This chain connects TRBV4-1 to TRBJ2-1; TRBD2 matches at 8 bases. The J segment lost 10 bases and the V segment lost 0 bases, leaving 17 bases of the junction unmatched. This CDR3 region has 18 residues. The germline CDR1 and CDR2 sequences are MGHRA and YSYEKL. DNA for the CDR3: TGCGCCAGCAGCCAAGAGTTGAGGCCGGGACTAGATTCAGGAGAGCAGTTCTTC. It translates to CASSQELRPGLDSGEQFF.

This clone has a handful of counts. The junction and the germline gene differ at one end; a read error may be behind it. The rearrangement uses TRBV5-1 and TRBJ2-1; D call uncertain. Germline lookup yields CDR1 SGHRS and CDR2 YFSETQ. CDR3 size: 15 residues. The chain's CDR3 is CASSLALYSSNEQFF. The DNA for the CDR3 is TGCGCCAGCAGCTTGGCGTTGTATTCCTCCAATGAGCAGTTCTTC. Variable domain in full (rest from reference TRBV5-1 and TRBJ2-1): KAGVTQTPRYLIKTRGQQVTLSCSPISGHRSVSWYQQTPGQGLQFLFEYFSETQRNKGNFPGRFSGRQFSNSRSEMNVSTLELGDSALYLCASSLALYSSNEQFFGPGTRLTVL.

This chain connects TRBV7-3 to TRBJ2-5, with unresolved D. Trimming shortened V by 3 bases and J by 2 bases, and 13 bases separated the two germline ends. The CDR3 is 15 residues long. In germline, CDR1 is SGHTA, CDR2 FQGTGA. CDR3 loop: CASSLSPAIQETQYF. DNA for the CDR3: TGTGCCAGCAGCTTGTCGCCGGCGATACAAGAGACCCAGTACTTC.

V and J are TRBV30 and TRBJ1-2; D is uncertain. V lost 2 bases, J lost 8 bases, and 12 bases lay in between. Germline V gene lookup returns CDR1 GTSNPN and CDR2 SVGIG (reference sequence). The CDR3 spans 12 residues. CDR3 residues: CAWSPRYTGYTF. Here the CDR3 DNA reads TGTGCCTGGAGTCCACGTTACACGGGCTACACCTTC. Looking up the rest from reference TRBV30 and TRBJ1-2 gives the full variable domain: SQTIHQWPATLVQPVGSPLSLECTVEGTSNPNLYWYRQAAGRGLQLLFYSVGIGQISSEVPQNLSASRPQDRQFILSSKKLLLSDSGFYLCAWSPRYTGYTFGSGTRLTVV.

The chain recombines TRBV2 with TRBJ2-1; 9 positions agree with TRBD2. The CDR3 runs 15 residues. The trim removed 6 bases at V and 3 bases at J, leaving 6 bases unmatched. Germline CDR1 is SNHLY and CDR2 is FYNNEI. CDR3 in DNA: TGTGCCAGCAGACAAGCGGGAGGAGACTACAATGAGCAGTTCTTC. Protein sequence: CASRQAGGDYNEQFF. Full variable domain (rest looked up from reference TRBV2 and TRBJ2-1): EPEVTQTPSHQVTQMGQEVILRCVPISNHLYFYWYRQILGQKVEFLVSFYNNEISEKSEIFDDQFSVERPDGSNFTLKIRSTKLEDSAMYFCASRQAGGDYNEQFFGPGTRLTVL.

The chain has TRBV7-9 and TRBJ2-7; 9 bases are a match to TRBD1. The CDR3 sequence is 13 residues long. The germline gives CDR1 SEHNR, CDR2 FQNEAQ (reference sequence). V shed 2 bases and J 6 bases; nucleotides not matched to a gene: 2. In nucleotides, the CDR3 is TGTGCCAGCAGCTTAAGGGACAGGGTCGAGCAGTACTTC. Translating gives CASSLRDRVEQYF.

A few counts support this clone. CDR3 in amino acids: CASTKGLDSYEQYF. For the CDR3, the DNA is TGTGCCAGCACCAAAGGTCTGGACAGCTACGAGCAGTACTTC. The V call is TRBV28, the J call TRBJ2-7; possibly TRBD1 for D (6 bases). This CDR3 region has 14 residues. Trimming stripped 7 bases from V and 3 bases from J, with 16 bases between. The germline V gene encodes CDR1 MDHEN and CDR2 SYDVKM.

The chain uses TRBV7-6 and TRBJ2-3, with 10 bases lining up with TRBD2. The CDR3 loop spans 18 amino acids. The germline gives CDR1 SGHVS, CDR2 FNYEAQ. The junction had 9 bases not matched to a gene; V was cut back by 3 bases and J by 0 bases. CDR3: CASSFSTGLAASTDTQYF. The CDR3 DNA sequence: TGTGCCAGCAGCTTCTCAACTGGACTAGCGGCTAGCACAGATACGCAGTATTTT.

V is TRBV14 and J is TRBJ2-1; D uncertain. The CDR3 has 13 residues. The ends were cut back, 3 bases at V and 5 bases at J, with 8 bases in the middle. In germline, CDR1 is SGHDN, CDR2 FVKESK. This CDR3 is CASSHRLDNEQFF. The CDR3 DNA follows: TGTGCCAGCAGCCACCGACTGGACAATGAGCAGTTCTTC. The full variable domain, rest sourced from reference TRBV14 and TRBJ2-1, is EAGVTQFPSHSVIEKGQTVTLRCDPISGHDNLYWYRRVMGKEIKFLLHFVKESKQDESGMPNNRFLAERTGGTYSTLKVQPAELEDSGVYFCASSHRLDNEQFFGPGTRLTVL.

This chain joins TRBV13 and TRBJ2-1, with D perhaps TRBD2 (6 bases). Germline CDR1 reads PRHDT; CDR2 reads FYEKMQ (reference sequence). The CDR3 loop spans 13 amino acids. The V end was cut by 6 bases, the J end by 4 bases, with 10 bases between. The CDR3 region is CASRAGMYNEQFF. For the CDR3, the DNA is TGTGCCAGCAGGGCGGGAATGTACAATGAGCAGTTCTTC.

V usage is TRBV5-6 and J usage is TRBJ2-7; D is unclear. Germline V gene sequence: CDR1 SGHDT, CDR2 YYEEEE. Deletions cut 4 bases from V and 2 bases from J, with 19 bases between. CDR3 length: 16 residues. The CDR3: CASSSSGSDGPYEQYF. The CDR3 DNA sequence: TGTGCCAGCAGCAGCTCTGGGTCGGACGGGCCCTACGAGCAGTACTTC.

The chain combines TRBV5-1 with TRBJ2-3, with 11 bases matching TRBD1. Germline V CDR1 and CDR2: SGHRS, YFSETQ. This CDR3 is built from 15 residues. V trimming: 4 bases; J trimming: 4 bases; junction bases outside the gene matches: 5. The CDR3 spells CASSLDRGHPDTQYF. CDR3 DNA sequence: TGCGCCAGCAGCCTGGACAGGGGGCATCCAGATACGCAGTATTTT.

The rearrangement joins TRBV7-9 to TRBJ2-2, with TRBD1 matching 7 bases. This CDR3 contains 14 residues. The J segment lost 3 bases and the V segment lost 4 bases, leaving 2 bases of the junction unmatched. CDR1 is SEHNR and CDR2 is FQNEAQ in the germline V gene (reference sequence). Here the CDR3 DNA reads TGTGCCAGCAGCTCAGACAGGGACACCGGGGAGCTGTTTTTT. Its protein product is CASSSDRDTGELFF.

This rearrangement joins TRBV15 to TRBJ2-5; D is ambiguous. The V end lost 6 bases, the J end lost 5 bases, and 10 bases lay between the germline ends. This CDR3 has 12 amino acids. Germline CDR1 LNHNV, CDR2 YYDKDF (reference sequence). In DNA form, the CDR3 reads TGTGCCACCAGAGGGCAGATGGAGACCCAGTACTTC. Amino acids: CATRGQMETQYF.

The chain recombines TRBV27 with TRBJ1-2; D call uncertain. CDR1 and CDR2 from the germline V gene are MNHEY and SMNVEV (reference sequence). CDR3 size: 13 residues. V lost 3 bases and J 5 bases, leaving 10 bases between the germline ends. DNA of the CDR3: TGTGCCAGCAGTTTGGCCGGGCCGTATGGCTACACCTTC. Protein sequence: CASSLAGPYGYTF.